What follows are 5 T cell receptor beta chains derived from one specimen sequenced in a study. Tregs were sorted as CD4+CD25+CD127-/low cells. Each CDR3 protein is one row after TCRdb ran MiXCR on the 5' RACE reads. The data show some 40,000 distinct CDR3 sequences, with 22% seen just once and approximately 4.5% held by the top ten. Material for sequencing was Tregs sorted from a lymph node. All receptors come from a female donor with breast cancer.

Comments on this clonotype: This sequence may be a read error, since a much larger clone differs from it by one base. The chain joins TRBV5-1 to TRBJ1-1; D gene uncertain. This CDR3 has 14 residues. In germline, CDR1 is SGHRS, CDR2 YFSETQ. Trimming stripped 0 bases from V and 4 bases from J, with 10 bases between. The CDR3 sequence is CASSLDELSTEAFF. CDR3 coding DNA: TGCGCCAGCAGCTTGGACGAGTTGAGCACTGAAGCTTTCTTT.

This clonotype was seen repeatedly, ten times or more. The J gene is TRBJ2-3, the V gene TRBV7-2, with unresolved D. The CDR3 contains 14 residues. CDR1 is SGHTA and CDR2 is FQGNSA in the germline V gene. V was pared by 4 bases and J by 6 bases, with 14 bases between. CDR3 amino acids: CASSSRTGRDTQYF. Here the CDR3 DNA reads TGTGCCAGCAGCTCCCGGACCGGCCGGGATACGCAGTATTTT.

Many counts were recorded for this clonotype. V and J are TRBV29-1 and TRBJ1-4; no clear D. Germline V gene lookup returns CDR1 SQVTM and CDR2 ANQGSEA. The CDR3 runs to 11 residues. Trimming shortened V by 3 bases and J by 13 bases, and 12 bases separated the two germline ends. CDR3 residues: CSVETRSRLFF. In DNA form, the CDR3 reads TGCAGCGTTGAGACGAGGTCGAGACTGTTTTTT.

This chain joins TRBV5-1 and TRBJ2-7, with unresolved D. With 4 bases removed from V and 0 bases from J, the gap between germline ends came to 14 bases. Germline values: CDR1 SGHRS, CDR2 YFSETQ. The CDR3 has 15 residues. DNA of the CDR3: TGCGCCAGCAGCCTAATGACCGGAAGCTCCTACGAGCAGTACTTC. Residues: CASSLMTGSSYEQYF.

This clonotype was seen only a few times. A clone one base away is much larger, so this may be a read error. The conserved closing phenylalanine or tryptophan is absent in this CDR3, likely reflecting a read error. The rearrangement links TRBV4-2 to TRBJ1-2, with D perhaps TRBD1 (5 bases). Between the trimmed V and J ends, which lost 1 base and 1 base, there was a span of 10 bases. Per the germline V gene, CDR1 is LGHNA and CDR2 is YNFKEQ. The CDR3 loop spans 15 amino acids. The CDR3 DNA reads as TGTGCCAGCAGCCAAGCCCCGGGACTTAACTATGGCTACACCTCC. Amino acid sequence: CASSQAPGLNYGYTS.